This T cell receptor beta chain was obtained from a study of blood T cell repertoires in COVID-19. Per germline, CDR1 MNHNS and CDR2 SASEGT. The CDR3 totals 15 residues. The V and J ends lost 0 bases and 0 bases respectively, with 8 bases between them. Generated by immunoSEQ multiplex PCR, the TCRdb table keeps only in-frame clones and is missing some. Here the sample spans over 85,000 clones, about 90% being singletons. Sequencing was done on a sample of peripheral blood. The chain carries TRBV6-1 and TRBJ1-2; no reliable D call. This receptor was identified in a male donor with acute or convalescent COVID-19. The chain's CDR3 is CASSEAWGANYGYTF. The CDR3 DNA is TGTGCCAGCAGTGAAGCGTGGGGAGCTAACTATGGCTACACCTTC.